This T cell receptor (beta chain) stems from a study of response to subunit inactivated influenza vaccine. Whole-study findings and limits: Each seasonal influenza vaccination, the authors suggested, recruits few new T cells.

This clonotype was seen more than once but under ten times. Its antigen remains unknown. TCRdb independently ran MiXCR on the RT-PCR reads; one entry per CDR3 protein. The sample gives 530,000 or so distinct CDR3 sequences, roughly 23% of which show up once; around 2% is in the top ten. Germline V gene sequence: CDR1 SNHLY, CDR2 FYNNEI. There are 11 residues in the CDR3. Trimming took off 5 bases at V and 8 bases at J, with 8 bases between the two ends. This chain joins TRBV2 and TRBJ2-3; D possibly corresponds to TRBD2 (5 bases). The starting material was CD4+ T cells sorted from PBMCs, obtained around 5 days after vaccination. This clonotype originated in a man between 50 and 59 years old who received an inactivated influenza vaccine. DNA for the CDR3: TGTGCCAGCAGTTTTCGGGGTACGCAGTATTTT. As protein: CASSFRGTQYF.